The sequence of this T cell receptor beta chain was determined in a study of cytomegalovirus exposure and HLA in healthy donors. V was shortened by 7 bases and J by 4 bases, with 19 bases between the two germline ends. CDR1 is MNHNS, CDR2 SASEGT, per germline. CDR3 length: 15 residues. Primers included in the PCR were 60 Vbeta and 13 Jbeta primers. Here immunoSEQ multiplex PCR was the method, and the copy in TCRdb shows in-frame clones only, minus some. The sample yields about 150,000 clones, 65% to 90% seen once. The chain recombines TRBV6-1 with TRBJ1-2; the D is unclear. The sequenced material came from PBMCs. The TCR sequence derives from a woman aged 18-35 years in good health and CMV-seronegative. CDR3 in DNA: TGTGCCAGCACGTGGGAGGGTCGTCCTATCTATGGCTACACCTTC. Translated: CASTWEGRPIYGYTF.